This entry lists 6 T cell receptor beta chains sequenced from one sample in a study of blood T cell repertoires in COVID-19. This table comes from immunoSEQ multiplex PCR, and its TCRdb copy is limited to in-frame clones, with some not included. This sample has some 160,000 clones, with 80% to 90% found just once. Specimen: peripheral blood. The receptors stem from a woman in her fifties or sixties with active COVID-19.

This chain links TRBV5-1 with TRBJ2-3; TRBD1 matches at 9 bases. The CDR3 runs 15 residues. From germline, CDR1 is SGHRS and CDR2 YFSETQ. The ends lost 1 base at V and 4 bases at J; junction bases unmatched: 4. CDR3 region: CASSLTRQGADTQYF. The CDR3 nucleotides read TGCGCCAGCAGCTTGACTAGACAGGGGGCAGATACGCAGTATTTT.

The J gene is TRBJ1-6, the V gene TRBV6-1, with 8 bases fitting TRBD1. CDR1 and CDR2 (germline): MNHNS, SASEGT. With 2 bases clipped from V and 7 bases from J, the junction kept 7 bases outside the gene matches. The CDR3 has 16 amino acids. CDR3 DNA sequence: TGTGCCAGCAGTGAATGGTTGGGACAGGTGAATTCACCCCTCCACTTT. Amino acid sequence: CASSEWLGQVNSPLHF.

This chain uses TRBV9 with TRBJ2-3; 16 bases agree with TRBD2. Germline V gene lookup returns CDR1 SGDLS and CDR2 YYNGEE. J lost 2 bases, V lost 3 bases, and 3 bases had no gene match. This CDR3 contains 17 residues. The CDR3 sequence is CASSAGLAGGPTDTQYF. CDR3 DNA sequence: TGTGCCAGCAGCGCGGGACTAGCGGGAGGGCCCACAGATACGCAGTATTTT.

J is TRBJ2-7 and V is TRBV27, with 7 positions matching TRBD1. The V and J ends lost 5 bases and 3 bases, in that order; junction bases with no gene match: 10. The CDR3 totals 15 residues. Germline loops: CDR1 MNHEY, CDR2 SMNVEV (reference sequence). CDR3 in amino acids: CASSPAGTADYEQYF. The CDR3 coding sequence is TGTGCCAGCAGTCCGGCCGGGACAGCTGACTACGAGCAGTACTTC.

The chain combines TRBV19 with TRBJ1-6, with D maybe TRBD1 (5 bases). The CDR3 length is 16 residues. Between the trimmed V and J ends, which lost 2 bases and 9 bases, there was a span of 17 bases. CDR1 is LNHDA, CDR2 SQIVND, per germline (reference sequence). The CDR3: CASSIWPPKQGSPLHF. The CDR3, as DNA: TGTGCCAGTAGTATATGGCCTCCCAAGCAGGGTTCACCCCTCCACTTT.

CDR3 in amino acids: CATSRDSGGLTF. CDR3 sequence (DNA): TGTGCCACCAGCAGAGATTCGGGGGGCCTAACCTTC. The J gene is TRBJ1-2, the V gene TRBV15, with D possibly matching TRBD1 (6 bases). The CDR3 loop spans 12 amino acids. Trimming removed 0 bases at V and 14 bases at J, with 13 bases between. Germline V gene lookup returns CDR1 LNHNV and CDR2 YYDKDF (reference sequence).